This T cell receptor (beta chain) is from a study of vaccination and CD4 T cells after COVID-19. Across the study: Samples after vaccination came a median 72 days past dose two, ranging 14 to 241.

Germline loops: CDR1 SGHVS, CDR2 FQNEAQ. Trimming removed 5 bases from V and 2 bases from J; junction bases left unmatched: 10. The CDR3 sequence is 16 residues long. Treatment meaning: roughly 11-day PBMC culture with coronavirus spike peptide pools or control peptides (ViraFEST assay). ViraFEST grew antigen-specific T cells using peptide pools, then sequenced TCRs. Oncomine TCR Beta short-read sequencing was applied to DNA from cultured CD4+ T cells. TCRdb called the PCR reads again in MiXCR, with one record for every CDR3 protein. Counted here are 20,000 or so distinct CDR3 sequences, roughly 27% occurring once; the ten biggest clones make up around a sixth. Overall study findings and caveats: Only post-vaccination samples contained a median 86.3% of the reactive clones in convalescent patients.

As regards this clonotype: What it recognizes is unknown.

Sequenced sample: cultured CD4+ T cells from blood. The J gene is TRBJ2-5, the V gene TRBV7-8; TRBD2 aligns across 8 bases. The receptor's source is a human donor with COVID-19. The CDR3 spells CASSLPFGGGQETQYF. The CDR3 DNA reads TGTGCCAGCAGCCTCCCTTTCGGGGGGGGTCAAGAGACCCAGTACTTC.